The 27 T cell receptor beta chains reported below all come from one sample, sequenced in a study of blood T cell repertoires in COVID-19. Generated by immunoSEQ multiplex PCR, the TCRdb table keeps only in-frame clones and is missing some. Of 400,000 to 500,000 clones detected, roughly 90% appear once; the ten largest clones hold 1.5% to 2%. The sequencing input was PBMCs or T cells enriched from blood (not recorded which). These receptors all stem from a woman between 40 and 55 years old who had recovered from COVID-19.

This clone was seen only once. The chain recombines TRBV7-2 with TRBJ1-3; D not resolved. This CDR3 contains 15 residues. The germline CDR1 and CDR2 sequences are SGHTA and FQGNSA. V lost 1 base to trimming and J lost 4 bases, with 11 bases between them. The CDR3 loop reads CASSLGRGTGNTIYF. The CDR3 DNA reads as TGTGCCAGCAGCTTAGGTCGGGGTACCGGAAACACCATATATTTT. Drawing the rest from reference TRBV7-2 and TRBJ1-3, the complete variable domain is GAGVSQSPSNKVTEKGKDVELRCDPISGHTALYWYRQSLGQGLEFLIYFQGNSAPDKSGLPSDRFSAERTGGSVSTLTIQRTQQEDSAVYLCASSLGRGTGNTIYFGEGSWLTVV.

The chain is built from TRBV9 and TRBJ2-5; D is possibly TRBD1 (5 bases). The germline V gene encodes CDR1 SGDLS and CDR2 YYNGEE. V was pared by 3 bases and J by 5 bases, with 17 bases between. This CDR3 has 15 residues. As DNA, the CDR3 is TGTGCCAGCAGCGCTGCCCCTAGGGGTGGGGAGACCCAGTACTTC. Amino acids: CASSAAPRGGETQYF.

The rearrangement joins TRBV27 to TRBJ2-7, with TRBD2 identical over 12 bases. The ends lost 6 bases at V and 4 bases at J; junction bases unmatched: 4. The CDR3 consists of 14 residues. Germline loops: CDR1 MNHEY, CDR2 SMNVEV (reference sequence). CDR3 residues: CASRATSGRYEQYF. The DNA for the CDR3 is TGTGCCAGCAGGGCGACTAGCGGGAGATACGAGCAGTACTTC.

This chain's CDR3 is CASSPLTSRSYEQYF. CDR3 DNA sequence: TGCGCCAGCAGCCCCCTGACTAGCAGGTCCTACGAGCAGTACTTC. The V gene is TRBV5-1, the J gene TRBJ2-7; 7 nucleotides align to TRBD2. The V segment lost 4 bases and the J segment 1 base; nucleotides outside the gene matches: 8. The CDR3 covers 15 residues. Germline V gives CDR1 SGHRS, CDR2 YFSETQ. Supplemented by reference TRBV5-1 and TRBJ2-7, the full variable domain reads KAGVTQTPRYLIKTRGQQVTLSCSPISGHRSVSWYQQTPGQGLQFLFEYFSETQRNKGNFPGRFSGRQFSNSRSEMNVSTLELGDSALYLCASSPLTSRSYEQYFGPGTRLTVT.

The chain employs TRBV15 and TRBJ2-1; D gene ambiguous. CDR3 length: 13 amino acids. The ends were cut back, 0 bases at V and 7 bases at J, with 7 bases in the middle. Germline loops: CDR1 LNHNV, CDR2 YYDKDF (reference sequence). CDR3 sequence (DNA): TGTGCCACCAGCAGAGAATTGAGGAATGAGCAGTTCTTC. Its protein is CATSRELRNEQFF.

V gene TRBV11-3 combines with J gene TRBJ1-4; 8 bases align to TRBD1. This CDR3 region has 15 residues. Germline V gene lookup returns CDR1 SGHNT and CDR2 YENEEA. V lost 4 bases, J lost 8 bases, and 9 bases stayed unmatched. The CDR3 DNA sequence: TGTGCCAGCAGCTCGTTACAGGGGGTTGGCGAAAAACTGTTTTTT. It is translated as CASSSLQGVGEKLFF.

This rearrangement joins TRBV19 to TRBJ1-2, with TRBD1 identical over 9 bases. This CDR3 contains 15 residues. CDR1 is LNHDA and CDR2 is SQIVND in the germline V gene (reference sequence). The ends lost 4 bases at V and 7 bases at J; junction bases unmatched: 10. CDR3 sequence: CASSNWGQGQSGYTF. In DNA, the CDR3 is TGTGCCAGTAGTAATTGGGGACAGGGACAGTCTGGCTACACCTTC.

The rearrangement uses TRBV4-1 and TRBJ1-5; no clear D gene. Germline V gives CDR1 MGHRA, CDR2 YSYEKL. V lost 2 bases and J lost 6, with 17 bases in between. CDR3 length: 16 amino acids. CDR3 protein: CASSQKVFQDSQPQHF. CDR3 DNA: TGCGCCAGCAGCCAAAAGGTTTTTCAGGATAGTCAGCCCCAGCATTTT.

The rearrangement joins TRBV19 to TRBJ2-7; TRBD2 might be the D (6 bases). V shed 2 bases and J shed 2 bases, with 10 bases lying between them. This CDR3 contains 14 residues. Germline V gene data show CDR1 as LNHDA and CDR2 as SQIVND (reference sequence). The CDR3 loop reads CASSINWGAYEQYF. The CDR3 DNA is TGTGCCAGTAGTATAAATTGGGGGGCCTACGAGCAGTACTTC.

The rearrangement uses TRBV7-2 and TRBJ2-7; 9 nucleotides match TRBD2. The V segment lost 1 base and the J segment 6 bases; nucleotides outside the gene matches: 4. The CDR3 spans 14 residues. In germline, CDR1 is SGHTA, CDR2 FQGNSA. The chain's CDR3 is CASSLVAGVSEQYF. The CDR3 nucleotides read TGTGCCAGCAGCTTAGTAGCGGGAGTATCCGAGCAGTACTTC. Complete variable domain (other parts from reference TRBV7-2 and TRBJ2-7): GAGVSQSPSNKVTEKGKDVELRCDPISGHTALYWYRQSLGQGLEFLIYFQGNSAPDKSGLPSDRFSAERTGGSVSTLTIQRTQQEDSAVYLCASSLVAGVSEQYFGPGTRLTVT.

The chain has TRBV4-1 and TRBJ2-1; no reliable D call. This CDR3 has 13 amino acids. Germline lookup yields CDR1 MGHRA and CDR2 YSYEKL. V dropped 4 bases and J dropped 0 bases, with 4 bases sitting between them. The CDR3 DNA follows: TGCGCCAGCAGCCCCTTCTCCTACAATGAGCAGTTCTTC. Translation gives CASSPFSYNEQFF.

This clone has just one count. The V and J genes are TRBV5-4 and TRBJ2-1; 7 bases align to TRBD2. Trimming at V came to 4 bases and at J to 2 bases, leaving 3 bases not matched to a gene. Germline V gene lookup returns CDR1 SGHNT and CDR2 YYREEE (reference sequence). The CDR3 contains 14 residues. The CDR3 here is CASSQSGAYNEQFF. CDR3 nucleotides: TGTGCCAGCAGCCAAAGCGGGGCCTACAATGAGCAGTTCTTC. Full variable domain (rest looked up from reference TRBV5-4 and TRBJ2-1): ETGVTQSPTHLIKTRGQQVTLRCSSQSGHNTVSWYQQALGQGPQFIFQYYREEENGRGNFPPRFSGLQFPNYSSELNVNALELDDSALYLCASSQSGAYNEQFFGPGTRLTVL.

V and J are TRBV10-3 and TRBJ2-1; D call uncertain. Germline assignment: CDR1 ENHRY and CDR2 SYGVKD. The CDR3 has 9 residues. Trimming left V 4 bases short and J 15 bases short, with 7 bases between. CDR3 coding DNA: TGTGCCATCAGTGTCCCGGGGTTCTTC. Encoded protein: CAISVPGFF.

This clone occurred once. The rearrangement links TRBV20-1 to TRBJ2-1; D not resolved. The CDR3 has 14 amino acids. The V gene's germline CDR1 is DFQATT and CDR2 SNEGSKA (reference sequence). Trimming left V 3 bases short and J 8 bases short, with 17 bases between. CDR3 protein: CSASKSDSVDEQFF. The CDR3 coding sequence is TGCAGTGCTAGTAAAAGCGATTCGGTTGATGAGCAGTTCTTC.

This chain links TRBV24-1 with TRBJ2-1; 7 bases line up with TRBD1. Germline assignment: CDR1 KGHDR and CDR2 SFDVKD. Trimming took 0 bases from V and 6 from J; bases not matched to a gene: 1. CDR3 length equals 14 residues. CDR3 DNA sequence: TGTGCCACCAGTGATTTGCCAGGGGGCAATGAGCAGTTCTTC. Translation: CATSDLPGGNEQFF.

This clone has only one observation. V usage is TRBV18 and J usage is TRBJ1-1; a possible D gene is TRBD1 (5 bases). Trimming left V 2 bases short and J 2 bases short, with 9 bases between. Germline loops: CDR1 KGHSH, CDR2 LQKENI. The CDR3 sequence is 14 residues long. The CDR3 sequence: CASSPAGTNTEAFF. The CDR3 DNA reads as TGTGCCAGCTCACCAGCAGGGACTAACACTGAAGCTTTCTTT. Filled out from reference TRBV18 and TRBJ1-1, the complete variable domain reads NAGVMQNPRHLVRRRGQEARLRCSPMKGHSHVYWYRQLPEEGLKFMVYLQKENIIDESGMPKERFSAEFPKEGPSILRIQQVVRGDSAAYFCASSPAGTNTEAFFGQGTRLTVV.

This clone was observed a few times. The chain employs TRBV9 and TRBJ1-5; D may be TRBD1 (6 bases). The CDR3 totals 14 residues. Germline V gives CDR1 SGDLS, CDR2 YYNGEE. The ends were cut back, 0 bases at V and 4 bases at J, with 8 bases in the middle. CDR3 in amino acids: CASSVEGQNQPQHF. Written as DNA, the CDR3 is TGTGCCAGCAGCGTAGAAGGACAGAATCAGCCCCAGCATTTT.

The rearrangement joins TRBV5-1 to TRBJ2-2; weak D call: TRBD2 (5 bases). Germline CDR1 and CDR2: SGHRS and YFSETQ. V gave up 2 bases and J gave up 4 bases, with 12 bases separating them. This CDR3 has 15 amino acids. CDR3 nucleotide sequence: TGCGCCAGCAGCTTACCGCTAGGGAGCACCGGGGAGCTGTTTTTT. Protein: CASSLPLGSTGELFF.

CDR3 sequence: CASSLAGLASTDTQYF. CDR3 sequence (DNA): TGTGCCAGCAGCTTAGCAGGGTTAGCTAGCACAGATACGCAGTATTTT. This chain uses TRBV13 with TRBJ2-3; TRBD1 might be the D (5 bases). The CDR3 contains 16 residues. CDR1 and CDR2 from the germline V gene are PRHDT and FYEKMQ (reference sequence). With 1 base removed from V and 0 bases from J, the gap between germline ends came to 11 bases.

The J gene is TRBJ2-1, the V gene TRBV15; D remains ambiguous. V was pared by 1 base and J by 8 bases, with 12 bases between. Germline lookup yields CDR1 LNHNV and CDR2 YYDKDF (reference sequence). This CDR3 is built from 14 residues. The CDR3 DNA follows: TGTGCCACCAGCAGAGGACACCCCAAAGATGAGCAGTTCTTC. This encodes CATSRGHPKDEQFF.

The chain links TRBV5-1 to TRBJ2-5; 11 bases map to TRBD2. Germline CDR1 reads SGHRS; CDR2 reads YFSETQ. Trimming took 4 bases from V and 5 from J; bases not matched to a gene: 10. CDR3 size: 16 residues. The CDR3 is CASSPGLAEGGETQYF. As DNA, the CDR3 is TGCGCCAGCAGCCCGGGACTAGCGGAAGGAGGGGAGACCCAGTACTTC.

V and J are TRBV3-1 (or the pseudogene TRBV3-2) and TRBJ1-4, with 7 positions matching TRBD1. J lost 6 bases, V lost 3 bases, and 10 bases had no gene match. Germline-derived CDR1 and CDR2 are LGHDT and YNNKEL (reference sequence). This CDR3 has 16 amino acids. The CDR3 sequence is CASSHFLTGPDEKLFF. CDR3 DNA sequence: TGTGCCAGCAGCCACTTTTTGACAGGGCCGGATGAAAAACTGTTTTTT.

V usage is TRBV6-5 and J usage is TRBJ2-2, with a tentative D call TRBD1 (7 bases). The germline gives CDR1 MNHEY, CDR2 SVGAGI. This CDR3 is built from 15 residues. Deletions cut 6 bases from V and 3 bases from J, with 14 bases between. CDR3 sequence: CASSTAGGHTGELFF. In DNA form, the CDR3 reads TGTGCCAGCAGCACGGCAGGGGGGCACACCGGGGAGCTGTTTTTT.

The table lists this clone with a count of one. The chain employs TRBV4-3 and TRBJ2-5; TRBD1 matches at 10 bases. The CDR3 has 16 amino acids. Germline lookup yields CDR1 LGHNA and CDR2 YSLEER. J lost 5 bases, V lost 0 bases, and 6 bases had no gene match. CDR3 bases: TGCGCCAGCAGCCAAGATTTGACAGGGGGCACGGAGACCCAGTACTTC. It yields the protein CASSQDLTGGTETQYF.

V usage is TRBV11-3 and J usage is TRBJ2-7, with TRBD2 identical over 8 bases. Germline loops: CDR1 SGHNT, CDR2 YENEEA. This CDR3 contains 14 residues. Germline trimming cut 2 bases from V and 3 bases from J; bases unmatched to any gene: 3. The CDR3 DNA reads as TGTGCCAGCAGCTTATACGGGGGGGGCTACGAGCAGTACTTC. It codes for CASSLYGGGYEQYF.

This clone was detected once. The gene calls are TRBV13 and TRBJ1-3, with 9 bases matching TRBD1. The length of the CDR3 is 17 residues. CDR1 is PRHDT, CDR2 FYEKMQ, per germline (reference sequence). V shed 0 bases and J 5 bases; nucleotides not matched to a gene: 8. The CDR3 sequence is CASSLGTGTGNRNTIYF. The CDR3 nucleotides are TGTGCCAGCAGCTTAGGTACCGGGACAGGGAATCGAAACACCATATATTTT.

This chain joins TRBV4-2 and TRBJ2-7; the match to TRBD1 covers 7 bases. The J segment lost 2 bases and the V segment lost 3 bases, leaving 10 bases of the junction unmatched. This CDR3 is 16 amino acids long. Germline loops: CDR1 LGHNA, CDR2 YNFKEQ. CDR3 DNA: TGTGCCAGCAGCCAGGGGATGACAGGGAGAACCTACGAGCAGTACTTC. It translates to CASSQGMTGRTYEQYF.